What follows are 11 T cell receptor beta chains derived from one specimen sequenced in a study of blood T cell repertoires in COVID-19. Sequenced by immunoSEQ multiplex PCR; TCRdb stores in-frame clones only, minus some. This sample has 400,000 or so clones; nearly 90% occur once, and the top ten carry around 2.1%. Sequencing was done on a sample of PBMCs or T cells enriched from blood (not recorded which). Every receptor here comes from a woman aged 40 to 50 with acute COVID-19.

The chain carries TRBV9 and TRBJ2-2; 7 positions agree with TRBD1. The CDR3 contains 15 residues. V gave up 4 bases and J gave up 3 bases; unmatched junction bases: 6. In germline, CDR1 is SGDLS, CDR2 YYNGEE. The CDR3 DNA reads TGTGCCAGCAGCAGCACAGGGGTATACACCGGGGAGCTGTTTTTT. This sequence encodes CASSSTGVYTGELFF.

DNA for the CDR3: TGTGCCAGCAGCTTCTCGGGGACAGGGGGCGAGGATACGCAGTATTTT. Its translation is CASSFSGTGGEDTQYF. This rearrangement joins TRBV9 to TRBJ2-3, with TRBD1 identical over 12 bases. CDR3 length: 16 amino acids. Germline CDR1 is SGDLS and CDR2 is YYNGEE. V shed 4 bases and J 6 bases; nucleotides not matched to a gene: 9.

The chain employs TRBV20-1 and TRBJ1-1, with TRBD1 as a possible D gene (6 bases). Trimming took 3 bases from V and 1 from J, leaving 12 bases between them. Per the germline V gene, CDR1 is DFQATT and CDR2 is SNEGSKA (reference sequence). The CDR3 extends over 14 amino acids. CDR3 in amino acids: CSASVQGWNTEAFF. The CDR3, as DNA: TGCAGTGCTAGTGTTCAGGGGTGGAACACTGAAGCTTTCTTT.

CDR3 sequence (DNA): TGTGCCAGCAGTCCTGGACTAGTGTACGAGCAGTACTTC. This sequence encodes CASSPGLVYEQYF. This chain uses TRBV28 with TRBJ2-7, with TRBD2 matching 7 bases. Germline values: CDR1 MDHEN, CDR2 SYDVKM. The CDR3 is 13 amino acids. Trimming cost V 5 bases and J 4 bases; bases outside gene matches: 5. Full variable domain (rest looked up from reference TRBV28 and TRBJ2-7): DVKVTQSSRYLVKRTGEKVFLECVQDMDHENMFWYRQDPGLGLRLIYFSYDVKMKEKGDIPEGYSVSREKKERFSLILESASTNQTSMYLCASSPGLVYEQYFGPGTRLTVT.

The chain has TRBV5-6 and TRBJ1-4; no reliable D call. V was shortened by 4 bases and J by 7 bases, with 14 bases between the two germline ends. In germline, CDR1 is SGHDT, CDR2 YYEEEE. The CDR3 contains 14 residues. CDR3 residues: CASSSTKMAEKLFF. CDR3 in DNA: TGTGCCAGCAGCAGTACCAAGATGGCTGAAAAACTGTTTTTT.

The chain joins TRBV11-3 to TRBJ2-3, with D unclear. The V gene lost 5 bases and the J gene lost 6 bases, with 9 bases spanning the gap. Looked up from germline, CDR1 is SGHNT and CDR2 is YENEEA. This CDR3 has 12 residues. DNA of the CDR3: TGTGCCAGCAGCATATATCAGGATACGCAGTATTTT. Translated, it gives CASSIYQDTQYF.

The chain carries TRBV21-1 and TRBJ2-5; the D segment call TRBD2 is taken from the table without a DNA check. TRBV21-1 is a documented pseudogene. The CDR3 length is 15 residues. In nucleotides, the CDR3 is TGTGCCAGCAACCCGGGACTCAAGTACCAAGAGACCCAGTACTTC. It is translated as CASNPGLKYQETQYF.

The CDR3 DNA follows: TGTGCCAGCTCACTGGACAGGAATGAAGCTTTCTTT. The encoded protein is CASSLDRNEAFF. V is TRBV18 and J is TRBJ1-1; 7 bases map to TRBD1. The CDR3 spans 12 residues. Per germline, CDR1 KGHSH and CDR2 LQKENI. With 4 bases clipped from V and 7 bases from J, the junction kept 3 bases outside the gene matches.

V usage is TRBV19 and J usage is TRBJ2-7; TRBD1 matches 7 bases. The germline CDR1 and CDR2 sequences are LNHDA and SQIVND (reference sequence). The V segment lost 9 bases and the J segment 3 bases; nucleotides outside the gene matches: 14. There are 15 residues in the CDR3. CDR3 amino acids: CASKGTGTALYEQYF. The CDR3 coding sequence is TGTGCCAGCAAGGGAACCGGGACAGCTCTCTACGAGCAGTACTTC.

The chain has TRBV24-1 and TRBJ2-1; D is undetermined. From germline, CDR1 is KGHDR and CDR2 SFDVKD. V lost 0 bases to trimming and J lost 6 bases, with 5 bases between them. The CDR3 runs 13 residues. The CDR3 coding sequence is TGTGCCACCAGTGATTTGCATTTCAATGAGCAGTTCTTC. Translated, it gives CATSDLHFNEQFF.

The chain links TRBV24-1 to TRBJ2-3; 8 nucleotides agree with TRBD1. CDR3 length equals 17 residues. Germline-derived CDR1 and CDR2 are KGHDR and SFDVKD. The trim removed 4 bases at V and 3 bases at J, leaving 11 bases unmatched. CDR3 DNA: TGTGCCACCAGTGACCCTACCCCAGGGGGCAGGACAGATACGCAGTATTTT. Its translation: CATSDPTPGGRTDTQYF.